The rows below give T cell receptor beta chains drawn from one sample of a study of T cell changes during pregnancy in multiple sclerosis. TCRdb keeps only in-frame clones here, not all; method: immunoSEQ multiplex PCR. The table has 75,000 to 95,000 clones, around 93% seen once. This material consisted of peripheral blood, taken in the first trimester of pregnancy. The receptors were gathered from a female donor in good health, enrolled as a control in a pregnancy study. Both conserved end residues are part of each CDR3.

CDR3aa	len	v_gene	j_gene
CASSAPGTGVAGANVLTF	18	TRBV13	TRBJ2-6
CASSFLSGGFEKLFF	15	TRBV5-6	TRBJ1-4
CASSGRQGVESPLHF	15	TRBV7-9	TRBJ1-6
CASSSLGGRRETQYF	15	TRBV7-2	TRBJ2-5
CASTHSGPPGADTQYF	16	TRBV19	TRBJ2-3
CASNWLGLKETQYF	14	TRBV2	TRBJ2-5
CASSFTPRDSNYGYTF	16	TRBV7-6	TRBJ1-2
CASSLGVDTLYGYTF	15	TRBV13	TRBJ1-2
CASSWDRVGYNSPLHF	16	TRBV27	TRBJ1-6
CASSQATTSGGAGETQYF	18	TRBV4-1	TRBJ2-5
CAIRREGTGELFF	13	TRBV4-2	TRBJ2-2
CAIRIAGADTQYF	13	TRBV10-3	TRBJ2-3
CASSYSGLAEETQYF	15	TRBV6-5	TRBJ2-5